Presented here are 17 T cell receptor beta chains from one specimen sequenced in a study of blood T cell repertoires in COVID-19. The repertoire was sequenced with immunoSEQ multiplex PCR; TCRdb's copy has only in-frame clones and lacks some. There are about 75,000 clones in the sample; 88% occur only once, and approximately 20% lies in the top ten. The sequenced sample was peripheral blood. These receptors originate from a human donor in a cohort sampled during active COVID-19.

This chain joins TRBV19 and TRBJ2-1; TRBD2 aligns across 12 bases. The V gene end was trimmed by 5 bases and the J gene end by 7 bases; junction bases not matched to a gene: 3. Looked up from germline, CDR1 is LNHDA and CDR2 is SQIVND (reference sequence). The length of the CDR3 is 14 residues. CDR3 region: CASSLTSGRNEQFF. CDR3 in DNA: TGTGCCAGTAGTTTGACTAGCGGGAGAAATGAGCAGTTCTTC.

The chain carries TRBV13 and TRBJ2-3; 10 bases align to TRBD2. Germline assignment: CDR1 PRHDT and CDR2 FYEKMQ (reference sequence). V was clipped by 0 bases and J by 0 bases; unmatched bases: 6. This CDR3 has 18 residues. The CDR3 spells CASSLGVTSGLSTDTQYF. DNA for the CDR3: TGTGCCAGCAGCTTAGGGGTGACTAGCGGGCTTAGCACAGATACGCAGTATTTT.

The chain employs TRBV29-1 and TRBJ2-2; 7 nucleotides align to TRBD1. The CDR3 is made up of 14 amino acids. Germline lookup yields CDR1 SQVTM and CDR2 ANQGSEA. V trimming: 6 bases; J trimming: 2 bases; junction bases outside the gene matches: 6. The CDR3: CSVLTGVNTGELFF. The DNA of the CDR3 is TGCAGCGTCCTAACAGGGGTAAACACCGGGGAGCTGTTTTTT.

V gene TRBV27 combines with J gene TRBJ1-1; no reliable D call. The CDR3 covers 18 residues. CDR1 is MNHEY and CDR2 is SMNVEV in the germline V gene (reference sequence). The V and J ends lost 6 bases and 3 bases respectively, with 26 bases between them. The CDR3 loop reads CASRIWSREIAAYTEAFF. In DNA form, the CDR3 reads TGTGCCAGCAGAATCTGGTCACGGGAGATCGCAGCGTACACTGAAGCTTTCTTT.

The chain is built from TRBV19 and TRBJ1-1; D is uncertain. V was clipped by 2 bases and J by 0 bases, with 7 bases between them. The CDR3 loop spans 14 amino acids. Germline CDR1 reads LNHDA; CDR2 reads SQIVND (reference sequence). The CDR3 DNA sequence: TGTGCCAGTAGTATAAGACACTTGAACACTGAAGCTTTCTTT. It codes for CASSIRHLNTEAFF.

The V gene is TRBV9, the J gene TRBJ1-1, with 9 nucleotides matching TRBD1. The CDR3 is 17 amino acids. The trim removed 4 bases at V and 4 bases at J, leaving 14 bases unmatched. The germline V gene encodes CDR1 SGDLS and CDR2 YYNGEE. Here the CDR3 reads CASSSQGARPEGTEAFF. In DNA form, the CDR3 reads TGTGCCAGCAGCTCACAGGGGGCGCGACCGGAGGGCACTGAAGCTTTCTTT.

The V and J genes are TRBV9 and TRBJ1-3; D gene uncertain. The CDR3 has 15 residues. Deletions cut 0 bases from V and 2 bases from J, with 9 bases between. The germline CDR1 and CDR2 sequences are SGDLS and YYNGEE. This CDR3 is CASSVAEGAGNTIYF. CDR3 sequence (DNA): TGTGCCAGCAGCGTAGCGGAGGGAGCTGGAAACACCATATATTTT.

The CDR3 sequence: CASSFGQGGETQYF. Written as DNA, the CDR3 is TGTGCCAGCAGCTTTGGACAGGGAGGAGAGACCCAGTACTTC. The J gene is TRBJ2-5, the V gene TRBV7-7; 8 bases map to TRBD1. There are 14 residues in the CDR3. Per the germline V gene, CDR1 is SSHAT and CDR2 is FNYEAQ (reference sequence). V shed 3 bases and J 4 bases; nucleotides not matched to a gene: 4.

V and J are TRBV6-1 and TRBJ2-7; 11 bases agree with TRBD2. The CDR3 contains 15 residues. J gave up 6 bases and V 1 base, and 5 bases lay outside the gene matches. The germline V gene encodes CDR1 MNHNS and CDR2 SASEGT. The CDR3 DNA follows: TGTGCCAGCAGTGAAGTGCGTAGCGGGGGGGCCGAGCAGTACTTC. The encoded protein is CASSEVRSGGAEQYF.

V usage is TRBV5-1 and J usage is TRBJ2-7; D is perhaps TRBD1 (5 bases). Trimming cost V 4 bases and J 5 bases, with 19 bases left between them. The germline V gene has CDR1 SGHRS and CDR2 YFSETQ. The CDR3 has 15 residues. The CDR3 here is CASSPQAGPSDEQYF. CDR3 nucleotide sequence: TGCGCCAGCAGCCCCCAGGCAGGGCCATCCGACGAGCAGTACTTC.

CDR3 nucleotides: TGTGCCAGCAGCGTAGACGGAGATGGCTACACCTTC. This sequence encodes CASSVDGDGYTF. The chain carries TRBV9 and TRBJ1-2; D is undetermined. The CDR3 has 12 amino acids. The V gene lost 0 bases and the J gene lost 6 bases, with 6 bases spanning the gap. CDR1 and CDR2 from the germline V gene are SGDLS and YYNGEE.

This clone showed up just once. The chain employs TRBV7-9 and TRBJ2-5, with D unclear. The CDR3 runs 15 residues. The ends were cut back, 3 bases at V and 1 base at J, with 12 bases in the middle. Germline V CDR1 and CDR2: SEHNR, FQNEAQ (reference sequence). The CDR3 region has the DNA TGTGCCAGCAGCTTCCGACACAAACGCCAAGAGACCCAGTACTTC. Translation gives CASSFRHKRQETQYF.

The rearrangement uses TRBV28 and TRBJ2-2; 12 bases are a match to TRBD2. V lost 10 bases to trimming and J lost 8 bases; unmatched junction nucleotides: 8. CDR1 and CDR2 (germline): MDHEN, SYDVKM. CDR3 length: 14 residues. The CDR3 protein is CATLLAGGVGELFF. The CDR3 DNA is TGTGCCACACTACTAGCGGGAGGAGTAGGGGAGCTGTTTTTT.

Here the CDR3 reads CASSSGHRETQYF. The CDR3 DNA follows: TGTGCCAGCAGCTCGGGACACAGGGAGACCCAGTACTTC. J is TRBJ2-5 and V is TRBV7-9, with D perhaps TRBD1 (6 bases). The V gene lost 4 bases and the J gene lost 5 bases, with 11 bases spanning the gap. The germline V gene encodes CDR1 SEHNR and CDR2 FQNEAQ (reference sequence). The CDR3 runs to 13 residues.

The rearrangement joins TRBV6-6 to TRBJ2-1; 11 bases agree with TRBD2. V gave up 5 bases and J gave up 4 bases; unmatched junction bases: 4. There are 15 residues in the CDR3. The germline gives CDR1 MNHNY, CDR2 SVGAGI (reference sequence). CDR3 nucleotides: TGTGCCAGCAGTAAGGGACTAGCGGCTTACAATGAGCAGTTCTTC. As protein: CASSKGLAAYNEQFF.

This chain links TRBV28 with TRBJ2-5; 16 nucleotides line up with TRBD2. The CDR3 spans 17 residues. Per the germline V gene, CDR1 is MDHEN and CDR2 is SYDVKM. After removal of 5 bases from V and 5 bases from J, the junction contained 8 bases not matched to a gene. The CDR3 DNA reads as TGTGCCAGCAGTCCCGGGACTAGCGGGAGGGTACGCGAGACCCAGTACTTC. This translates into CASSPGTSGRVRETQYF. Drawing the rest from reference TRBV28 and TRBJ2-5, the complete variable domain is DVKVTQSSRYLVKRTGEKVFLECVQDMDHENMFWYRQDPGLGLRLIYFSYDVKMKEKGDIPEGYSVSREKKERFSLILESASTNQTSMYLCASSPGTSGRVRETQYFGPGTRLLVL.

V usage is TRBV6-5 and J usage is TRBJ2-7, with 12 bases aligning to TRBD2. The CDR3 loop spans 15 amino acids. The trim removed 7 bases at V and 4 bases at J, leaving 8 bases unmatched. Germline V gene lookup returns CDR1 MNHEY and CDR2 SVGAGI. CDR3 bases: TGTGCCAGCAACACCGGGACTAGCGGGTCGTACGAGCAGTACTTC. Translation gives CASNTGTSGSYEQYF.